This T cell receptor (beta chain) appears in the sequencing data of a study of blood T cell repertoires in COVID-19. In the study overall: Whether acute or convalescent, the COVID-19 samples came from the United States, Italy and Spain.

Trimming removed 6 bases from V and 1 base from J, with 9 bases in between. The germline CDR1 and CDR2 sequences are SNHLY and FYNNEI. This CDR3 is 13 amino acids long. A few counts support this clone. Authors' methods: Amplified reference gene primers provided the basis for estimating nucleated cell counts. This table comes from immunoSEQ multiplex PCR, and its TCRdb copy is limited to in-frame clones, with some not included. From that table come the V and J calls and clone size; the DNA was used to work out D and trimming. The profile shows 80,000 or so clones, 89% of them singletons. The sample consisted of peripheral blood. The gene calls are TRBV2 and TRBJ1-1; D gene uncertain. The TCR comes from a man aged 45-65 years with acute or convalescent COVID-19. The DNA for the CDR3 is TGTGCCAGCAGCTTCGAGGGGAACACTGAAGCTTTCTTT. Its translation is CASSFEGNTEAFF. The variable domain in full, with the rest retrieved from reference TRBV2 and TRBJ1-1, is EPEVTQTPSHQVTQMGQEVILRCVPISNHLYFYWYRQILGQKVEFLVSFYNNEISEKSEIFDDQFSVERPDGSNFTLKIRSTKLEDSAMYFCASSFEGNTEAFFGQGTRLTVV.